Listed below are T cell receptor beta chains from one sample, sequenced in a study of blood T cell repertoires in COVID-19. Sequencing used immunoSEQ multiplex PCR; TCRdb keeps in-frame clones, though not all of them. The top ten clones hold around a sixth of a sample with around 77,000 clones, 90% of them seen once. The specimen sequenced was peripheral blood. The receptors originated from a woman of 80 years or more with active or convalescent COVID-19. Both conserved end residues are part of each CDR3. A D gene is named only where the DNA matches it firmly. Only part of the rows carry a size: once, few, many, or a class if the clone is expanded.

D gene: .; CDR3 length: 14; J gene: TRBJ1-2; clone size: .; V gene: TRBV5-4; CDR3 DNA: TGTGCCAGCAGCCCCGACGGGACTAACTATGGCTACACCTTC; CDR3 protein: CASSPDGTNYGYTF
D gene: .; CDR3 length: 12; J gene: TRBJ2-2; clone size: .; V gene: TRBV28; CDR3 DNA: TGTGCCAGCAGAGGGGCGACCGGGGAGCTGTTTTTT; CDR3 protein: CASRGATGELFF
D gene: .; CDR3 length: 12; J gene: TRBJ2-7; clone size: few; V gene: TRBV12-3/TRBV12-4; CDR3 DNA: TGTGCCAGCAGTGGAGGGTGGGACGAGCAGTACTTC; CDR3 protein: CASSGGWDEQYF
D gene: TRBD2; CDR3 length: 19; J gene: TRBJ2-2; clone size: .; V gene: TRBV5-6; CDR3 DNA: TGTGCCAGCAGCTTGCCTAGCGGGGAGAATTTCGCGAACACCGGGGAGCTGTTTTTT; CDR3 protein: CASSLPSGENFANTGELFF
D gene: TRBD1; CDR3 length: 15; J gene: TRBJ1-2; clone size: .; V gene: TRBV6-5; CDR3 DNA: TGTGCCAGCAGTTACAGGGGACAGGGGGGCTATGGCTACACCTTC; CDR3 protein: CASSYRGQGGYGYTF
D gene: TRBD1; CDR3 length: 14; J gene: TRBJ1-5; clone size: once; V gene: TRBV5-1; CDR3 DNA: TGCGCCAGCAGGGCGACAGGGAGGAATCAGCCCCAGCATTTT; CDR3 protein: CASRATGRNQPQHF
D gene: .; CDR3 length: 12; J gene: TRBJ2-7; clone size: once; V gene: TRBV28; CDR3 DNA: TGTGCCACCCGGGACTCTTCCTACGAGCAGTACTTC; CDR3 protein: CATRDSSYEQYF
D gene: TRBD1; CDR3 length: 16; J gene: TRBJ2-2; clone size: once; V gene: TRBV4-3; CDR3 DNA: TGCGCCAGCAGCCAACAAGGACAGGGAAAAACCGGGGAGCTGTTTTTT; CDR3 protein: CASSQQGQGKTGELFF
D gene: .; CDR3 length: 12; J gene: TRBJ1-1; clone size: once; V gene: TRBV3-1/TRBV3-2; CDR3 DNA: TGTGCCAGCAGCCATACTCGAGGGGGAGCTTTCTTT; CDR3 protein: CASSHTRGGAFF
D gene: TRBD1; CDR3 length: 14; J gene: TRBJ2-7; clone size: .; V gene: TRBV30; CDR3 DNA: TGTGCCCGAGGGACAGGGGGCGCCGTATACGAGCAGTACTTC; CDR3 protein: CARGTGGAVYEQYF
D gene: TRBD2; CDR3 length: 22; J gene: TRBJ2-5; clone size: .; V gene: TRBV4-1; CDR3 DNA: TGCGCCAGCAGCCATTACCAACCTGTCCCGGGACTAGCGGGGGGCGATCAAGAGACCCAGTACTTC; CDR3 protein: CASSHYQPVPGLAGGDQETQYF
D gene: .; CDR3 length: 15; J gene: TRBJ1-5; clone size: .; V gene: TRBV5-5; CDR3 DNA: TGTGCCAGCAGCTATAGAGAGGGTAGCAATCAGCCCCAGCATTTT; CDR3 protein: CASSYREGSNQPQHF
D gene: TRBD1; CDR3 length: 17; J gene: TRBJ1-1; clone size: once; V gene: TRBV5-8; CDR3 DNA: TGTGCCAGCAGCCGGGGGTGGACAGGAGAAGAGAACACTGAAGCTTTCTTT; CDR3 protein: CASSRGWTGEENTEAFF
D gene: .; CDR3 length: 13; J gene: TRBJ1-1; clone size: .; V gene: TRBV4-1; CDR3 DNA: TGCGCCAGCAGCCAAGGAGTGAACACTGAAGCTTTCTTT; CDR3 protein: CASSQGVNTEAFF
D gene: .; CDR3 length: 16; J gene: TRBJ1-3; clone size: once; V gene: TRBV6-4; CDR3 DNA: TGTGCCAGCAGTGACGCGGGGGCCTTCTCTGGAAACACCATATATTTT; CDR3 protein: CASSDAGAFSGNTIYF